What follows are 10 T cell receptor beta chains derived from one specimen sequenced in a study of T cell responses to AZD1222 COVID-19 vaccine. Profiling relied on immunoSEQ multiplex PCR, and the TCRdb table lists in-frame clones only, not all of them. The table has more than 95,000 clones, around 90% seen once; the top ten hold about 4.4%. The sample was peripheral blood, taken on day 0 of MenACWY control vaccination. Receptors were obtained from an adult in good health.

The V gene is TRBV3-1 (or the pseudogene TRBV3-2), the J gene TRBJ1-6; no clear D gene. CDR1 and CDR2 (germline): LGHDT, YNNKEL (reference sequence). The CDR3 length is 17 residues. Trimming shortened V by 4 bases and J by 3 bases, and 16 bases separated the two germline ends. The CDR3 reads CASSLTRSRFYNSPLHF. Here the CDR3 DNA reads TGTGCCAGCAGCCTTACTCGATCCAGGTTCTATAATTCACCCCTCCACTTT.

The chain couples TRBV2 to TRBJ2-7; 9 bases map to TRBD2. Germline assignment: CDR1 SNHLY and CDR2 FYNNEI. The CDR3 covers 14 residues. The junction had 4 bases not matched to a gene; V was cut back by 5 bases and J by 2 bases. The chain's CDR3 is CASSSGRTTYEQYF. The CDR3, as DNA: TGTGCCAGCAGTAGCGGGAGGACCACCTACGAGCAGTACTTC.

This sequence joins TRBV7-3 and TRBJ2-3; 8 bases line up with TRBD2. The V and J ends lost 1 base and 0 bases, in that order; junction bases with no gene match: 3. Germline values: CDR1 SGHTA, CDR2 FQGTGA. CDR3 size: 16 residues. CDR3 sequence (DNA): TGTGCCAGCAGCTTAAAACTAGCGGCAAGCACAGATACGCAGTATTTT. Residues: CASSLKLAASTDTQYF.

This chain joins TRBV15 and TRBJ2-5; 8 positions agree with TRBD2. The CDR3 covers 15 residues. The J segment lost 2 bases and the V segment lost 3 bases, leaving 5 bases of the junction unmatched. In germline, CDR1 is LNHNV, CDR2 YYDKDF (reference sequence). DNA for the CDR3: TGTGCCACCAGCAGCCGGGAGGGCCTTCAAGAGACCCAGTACTTC. Residues: CATSSREGLQETQYF.

As to this clone: At one of its ends the junction is not consistent with the germline gene, which may arise from a read error. The V call is TRBV12-3 or TRBV12-4, the J call TRBJ2-1, with unresolved D. The CDR3 spans 12 residues. DNA of the CDR3: TGTGCCAGCAGTTTAACCAACAATGGGCAGTTCTTC. It translates to CASSLTNNGQFF.

This rearrangement joins TRBV6-5 to TRBJ2-7; D possibly uses TRBD1 or TRBD2 (7 bases each). This CDR3 contains 15 residues. The germline V gene has CDR1 MNHEY and CDR2 SVGAGI. V lost 6 bases, J lost 3 bases, and 18 bases lay in between. The CDR3 nucleotides are TGTGCCAGCAGCCATCGACAGGGAGGGGTCTACGAGCAGTACTTC. Its translation is CASSHRQGGVYEQYF.

The rearrangement uses TRBV6-5 and TRBJ1-5; the match to TRBD1 covers 8 bases. The germline gives CDR1 MNHEY, CDR2 SVGAGI. This CDR3 spans 14 amino acids. V lost 6 bases to trimming and J lost 2 bases; unmatched junction nucleotides: 3. The CDR3 spells CASSRDRRNQPQHF. The CDR3 DNA reads as TGTGCCAGCAGCCGGGACAGGCGCAATCAGCCCCAGCATTTT.

V and J are TRBV5-4 and TRBJ1-3; no reliable D call. V was clipped by 2 bases and J by 3 bases, with 3 bases between them. The CDR3 has 12 residues. Per germline, CDR1 SGHNT and CDR2 YYREEE (reference sequence). In nucleotides, the CDR3 is TGTGCCAGCAGCTTAGATGGAAACACCATATATTTT. This gives the protein CASSLDGNTIYF.

This clone was found once. The V gene is TRBV28, the J gene TRBJ2-5, with TRBD2 matching 12 bases. Germline CDR1 reads MDHEN; CDR2 reads SYDVKM. The CDR3 has 20 residues. The ends lost 6 bases at V and 3 bases at J; junction bases unmatched: 20. The CDR3 DNA reads TGTGCCAGCAGCCTGCCAGTCCCCGGGACTAGCGGGTCTAGGAAAGAGACCCAGTACTTC. Protein product: CASSLPVPGTSGSRKETQYF. Full variable domain (outside the CDR3, taken from reference TRBV28 and TRBJ2-5): DVKVTQSSRYLVKRTGEKVFLECVQDMDHENMFWYRQDPGLGLRLIYFSYDVKMKEKGDIPEGYSVSREKKERFSLILESASTNQTSMYLCASSLPVPGTSGSRKETQYFGPGTRLLVL.

This rearrangement joins TRBV4-2 to TRBJ1-2; D is unclear. The ends were cut back, 0 bases at V and 4 bases at J, with 12 bases in the middle. The CDR3 spans 15 residues. Per the germline V gene, CDR1 is LGHNA and CDR2 is YNFKEQ. Written as DNA, the CDR3 is TGTGCCAGCAGCCAAGAACGAAGGGTTAGCTATGGCTACACCTTC. Amino acids: CASSQERRVSYGYTF.